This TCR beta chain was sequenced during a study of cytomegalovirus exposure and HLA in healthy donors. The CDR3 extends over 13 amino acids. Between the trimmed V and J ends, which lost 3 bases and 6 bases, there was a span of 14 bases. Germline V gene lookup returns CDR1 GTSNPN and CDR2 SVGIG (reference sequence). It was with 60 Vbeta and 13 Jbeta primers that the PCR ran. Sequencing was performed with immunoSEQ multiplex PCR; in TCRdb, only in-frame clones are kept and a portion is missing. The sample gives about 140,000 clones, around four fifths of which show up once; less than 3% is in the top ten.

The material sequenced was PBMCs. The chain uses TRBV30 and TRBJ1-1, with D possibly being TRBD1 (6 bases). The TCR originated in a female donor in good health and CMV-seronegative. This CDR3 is CAWRFGGAAEAFF. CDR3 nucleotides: TGTGCCTGGAGGTTTGGGGGGGCCGCTGAAGCTTTCTTT.